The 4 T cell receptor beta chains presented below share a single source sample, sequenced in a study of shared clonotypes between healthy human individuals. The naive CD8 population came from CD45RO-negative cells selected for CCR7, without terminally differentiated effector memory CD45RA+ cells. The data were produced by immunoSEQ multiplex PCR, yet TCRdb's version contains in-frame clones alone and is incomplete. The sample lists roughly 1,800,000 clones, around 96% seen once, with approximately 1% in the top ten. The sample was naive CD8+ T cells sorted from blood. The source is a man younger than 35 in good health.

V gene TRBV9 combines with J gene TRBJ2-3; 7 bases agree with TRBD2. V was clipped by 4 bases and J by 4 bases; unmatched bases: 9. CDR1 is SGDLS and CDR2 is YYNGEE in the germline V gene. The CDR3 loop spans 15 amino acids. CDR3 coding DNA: TGTGCCAGCAGCCCGAGAGGACTAGGAGCAGATACGCAGTATTTT. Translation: CASSPRGLGADTQYF. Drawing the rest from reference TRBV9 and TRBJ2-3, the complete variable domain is DSGVTQTPKHLITATGQRVTLRCSPRSGDLSVYWYQQSLDQGLQFLIQYYNGEERAKGNILERFSAQQFPDLHSELNLSSLELGDSALYFCASSPRGLGADTQYFGPGTRLTVL.

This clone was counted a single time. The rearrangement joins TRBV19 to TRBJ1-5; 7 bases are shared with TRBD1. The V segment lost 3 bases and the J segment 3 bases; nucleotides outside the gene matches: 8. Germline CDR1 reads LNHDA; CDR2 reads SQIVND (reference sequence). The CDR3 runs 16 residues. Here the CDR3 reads CASSIMDRTHNQPQHF. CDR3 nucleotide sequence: TGTGCCAGTAGTATTATGGACAGGACGCACAATCAGCCCCAGCATTTT.

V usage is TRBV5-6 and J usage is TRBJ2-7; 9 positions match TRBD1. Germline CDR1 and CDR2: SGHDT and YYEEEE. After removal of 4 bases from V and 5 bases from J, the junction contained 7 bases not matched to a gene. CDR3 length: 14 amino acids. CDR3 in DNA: TGTGCCAGCAGCCAAGGGACAGGGTCCCACGAGCAGTACTTC. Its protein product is CASSQGTGSHEQYF.

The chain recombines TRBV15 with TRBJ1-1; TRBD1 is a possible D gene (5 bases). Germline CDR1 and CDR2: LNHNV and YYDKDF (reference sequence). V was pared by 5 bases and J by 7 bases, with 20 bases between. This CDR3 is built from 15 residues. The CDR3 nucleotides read TGTGCCACCAGCCCCGAGGAGGGGCCACCGATTGAAGCTTTCTTT. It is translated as CATSPEEGPPIEAFF.